Ten or more counts support the clone carrying this T cell receptor beta chain. Germline and junction disagree at one end, which may indicate a read error. These data are taken from a study of metastatic and nonmetastatic thyroid tumors. Looking at the study overall: The study looked at repertoires side by side in blood and in tumor or nodule tissue from malignant and benign thyroid patients.

The CDR3 totals 14 residues. Nobody among the patients had been given any treatment before thyroid surgery. TCRdb reanalyzed the PCR reads with MiXCR. The table includes about 40,000 clones, about a sixth detected once. The sequencing input was blood. The TCR sequence derives from a female donor with papillary thyroid cancer or a benign thyroid nodule (not recorded which). Some clones in this sample may be carry-over from other donors' samples. This chain connects TRBV12-3 or TRBV12-4 to TRBJ2-2, with D maybe TRBD1 (6 bases). CDR3 amino acids: CAGSPMGAGGELFF. The CDR3 nucleotides are TGTGCCGGCAGTCCGATGGGGGCTGGGGGGGAGCTGTTTTTT.